This record looks at one TCR beta chain sequence and its context. As handled by the study authors: From reference gene primer amplification, estimates of nucleated cell counts were derived. Clones were read by immunoSEQ multiplex PCR, and TCRdb kept only the in-frame ones, dropping some. The DNA gave D and trimming, while V, J and clone size come from that table. The data show roughly 200,000 clones, around 90% seen once. These data are taken from a study of blood T cell repertoires in COVID-19. Study in general: Acute and convalescent COVID-19 specimens originated in the United States, Italy and Spain.

What was sequenced was peripheral blood. The TCR sequence derives from a man aged 40-50 years with active or convalescent COVID-19.

Here the CDR3 reads CAISGTGRSTEAFF. The CDR3 DNA follows: TGTGCCATCAGTGGGACAGGGCGAAGCACTGAAGCTTTCTTT. The rearrangement uses TRBV10-3 and TRBJ1-1; 8 nucleotides agree with TRBD1. Germline V CDR1 and CDR2: ENHRY, SYGVKD. Trimming cost V 4 bases and J 4 bases; bases outside gene matches: 5. The CDR3 has 14 residues.